This T cell receptor (beta chain) was sequenced during a study of blood T cell repertoires in COVID-19. As for the study in general: COVID-19 samples collected from the United States, Italy and Spain covered acute and convalescent phases.

Looked up from germline, CDR1 is SGHDN and CDR2 is FVKESK. Trimming shortened V by 7 bases and J by 5 bases, and 14 bases separated the two germline ends. This CDR3 contains 13 residues. Study members were between about 18 and 95 years old and lived in about two dozen US regions. Some clones are missing from TCRdb's copy, which holds only in-frame ones; the method was immunoSEQ multiplex PCR. Altogether some 330,000 clones are present, 85% to 90% being singletons, with the ten largest covering less than 4.5%. The sample consisted of PBMCs or T cells enriched from blood (not recorded which). This receptor was obtained from a man in his thirties or forties who had recovered from COVID-19. The chain uses TRBV14 and TRBJ1-2; D unclear. DNA of the CDR3: TGTGCCAGCACCCAGGAGCCTCGTTATGGCTACACCTTC. Translated: CASTQEPRYGYTF.